The next 11 T cell receptor beta chains were all read from a single sample in a study of shared clonotypes between healthy human individuals. Profiling relied on immunoSEQ multiplex PCR, and the TCRdb table lists in-frame clones only, not all of them. The sample holds about 590,000 clones, less than 97% seen once. Naive CD8 populations comprised CD45RO-negative cells positively selected for CCR7, excluding terminally differentiated effector memory CD45RA+ cells. The specimen was naive CD8+ T cells sorted from blood. Receptors originate from a woman in her 30s in good health.

This chain joins TRBV15 and TRBJ2-3; TRBD2 matches 10 bases. V trimming: 0 bases; J trimming: 6 bases; junction bases outside the gene matches: 6. The CDR3 sequence is 16 residues long. Looked up from germline, CDR1 is LNHNV and CDR2 is YYDKDF (reference sequence). The CDR3 is CATSRDLTSGLDTQYF. The DNA for the CDR3 is TGTGCCACCAGCAGAGATTTGACTAGCGGGCTGGATACGCAGTATTTT.

The V gene is TRBV19, the J gene TRBJ1-5, with D unclear. The CDR3 totals 17 residues. Germline CDR1 LNHDA, CDR2 SQIVND (reference sequence). Deletions cut 6 bases from V and 0 bases from J, with 18 bases between. CDR3 region: CASRMGYTGYSNQPQHF. The CDR3 DNA is TGTGCCAGTAGGATGGGATACACGGGATATAGCAATCAGCCCCAGCATTTT.

This clone was counted a single time. This chain links TRBV27 with TRBJ2-1; D ambiguous. V dropped 3 bases and J dropped 4 bases, with 13 bases sitting between them. The V gene's germline CDR1 is MNHEY and CDR2 SMNVEV (reference sequence). The CDR3 length is 15 residues. In nucleotides, the CDR3 is TGTGCCAGCAGTTTCACAGATTCCCCTTACAATGAGCAGTTCTTC. Amino acid sequence: CASSFTDSPYNEQFF.

The V and J genes are TRBV10-2 and TRBJ1-1, with a possible D match to TRBD1 (5 bases). Germline V gene data show CDR1 as WSHSY and CDR2 as SAAADI. The CDR3 is 13 residues long. The V end was cut by 3 bases, the J end by 4 bases, with 9 bases between. The CDR3 region is CASSDIGGTEAFF. DNA for the CDR3: TGCGCCAGCAGTGACATTGGGGGCACTGAAGCTTTCTTT.

This chain uses TRBV5-6 with TRBJ2-2, with D possibly matching TRBD2 (6 bases). The germline V and J ends were trimmed by 4 bases and 6 bases, with 25 bases remaining between them. Germline V CDR1 and CDR2: SGHDT, YYEEEE. The CDR3 loop spans 18 amino acids. CDR3 region: CASSTHTSSTASAGELFF. Here the CDR3 DNA reads TGTGCCAGCAGCACTCACACTAGCAGCACCGCTAGCGCCGGGGAGCTGTTTTTT.

The V and J genes are TRBV9 and TRBJ1-3; possibly TRBD1 for D (5 bases). V lost 3 bases and J 2 bases, leaving 18 bases between the germline ends. This CDR3 has 17 residues. Germline-derived CDR1 and CDR2 are SGDLS and YYNGEE. This CDR3 reads CASSAIRDPGAGNTIYF. CDR3 DNA sequence: TGTGCCAGCAGCGCAATCCGGGACCCGGGGGCTGGAAACACCATATATTTT.

This clone showed up just once. This chain uses TRBV28 with TRBJ2-5; 10 positions match TRBD2. V shed 2 bases and J 1 base; nucleotides not matched to a gene: 4. Germline V gene lookup returns CDR1 MDHEN and CDR2 SYDVKM. CDR3 length equals 16 residues. The CDR3 reads CASSLLVAGGQETQYF. The CDR3 DNA reads as TGTGCCAGCAGTTTACTAGTAGCGGGAGGCCAAGAGACCCAGTACTTC.

The chain carries TRBV19 and TRBJ1-5; a weak D match, TRBD1 (5 bases). The CDR3 consists of 19 residues. CDR1 is LNHDA, CDR2 SQIVND, per germline (reference sequence). V gave up 5 bases and J gave up 5 bases, with 28 bases separating them. Here the CDR3 reads CASSPGESPFPGHDQPQHF. Written as DNA, the CDR3 is TGTGCCAGTAGTCCGGGAGAATCCCCCTTCCCGGGGCACGATCAGCCCCAGCATTTT. Supplemented by reference TRBV19 and TRBJ1-5, the full variable domain reads DGGITQSPKYLFRKEGQNVTLSCEQNLNHDAMYWYRQDPGQGLRLIYYSQIVNDFQKGDIAEGYSVSREKKESFPLTVTSAQKNPTAFYLCASSPGESPFPGHDQPQHFGDGTRLSIL.

The chain recombines TRBV19 with TRBJ1-2; weak D call: TRBD1 (5 bases). The CDR3 consists of 13 residues. The germline CDR1 and CDR2 sequences are LNHDA and SQIVND (reference sequence). V lost 6 bases and J lost 3, with 11 bases in between. CDR3 loop: CASSLIGDYGYTF. The CDR3 DNA sequence: TGTGCCAGTAGCCTTATAGGGGACTATGGCTACACCTTC.

The gene calls are TRBV13 and TRBJ2-1, with a tentative D call TRBD1 (6 bases). V dropped 4 bases and J dropped 1 base, with 23 bases sitting between them. The germline gives CDR1 PRHDT, CDR2 FYEKMQ (reference sequence). This CDR3 comprises 19 residues. The CDR3 sequence is CASSSLSGTSRRSYNEQFF. CDR3 bases: TGTGCCAGCAGCTCCTTATCCGGGACAAGCAGACGTTCCTACAATGAGCAGTTCTTC. Complete variable domain (other parts from reference TRBV13 and TRBJ2-1): AAGVIQSPRHLIKEKRETATLKCYPIPRHDTVYWYQQGPGQDPQFLISFYEKMQSDKGSIPDRFSAQQFSDYHSELNMSSLELGDSALYFCASSSLSGTSRRSYNEQFFGPGTRLTVL.

The chain recombines TRBV21-1 with TRBJ2-7; the table assigns TRBD1, which was not confirmed against the DNA. TRBV21-1 is noted as a pseudogene. CDR3 length: 12 amino acids. The CDR3 region has the DNA TGTGCCGCCCGAAATATTAGGGGCGAGCAGTACTTC. It encodes CAARNIRGEQYF.